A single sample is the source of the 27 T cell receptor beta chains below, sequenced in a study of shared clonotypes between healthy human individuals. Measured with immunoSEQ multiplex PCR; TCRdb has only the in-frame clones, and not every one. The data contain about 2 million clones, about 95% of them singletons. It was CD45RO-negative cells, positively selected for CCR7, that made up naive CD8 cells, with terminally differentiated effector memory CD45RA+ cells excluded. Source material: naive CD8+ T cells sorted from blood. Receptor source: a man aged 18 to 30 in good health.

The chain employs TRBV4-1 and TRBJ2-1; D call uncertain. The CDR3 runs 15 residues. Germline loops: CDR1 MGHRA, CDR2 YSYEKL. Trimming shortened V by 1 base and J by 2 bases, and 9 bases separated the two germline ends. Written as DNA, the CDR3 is TGCGCCAGCAGCCAAGTTGGATCAGCCTACAATGAGCAGTTCTTC. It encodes CASSQVGSAYNEQFF.

The CDR3, as DNA: TGTGCCAGCAGCACCACAGGGGGCCCTAATGAAAAACTGTTTTTT. It is translated as CASSTTGGPNEKLFF. This sequence joins TRBV5-4 and TRBJ1-4; 9 bases agree with TRBD1. CDR1 is SGHNT and CDR2 is YYREEE in the germline V gene (reference sequence). J was trimmed by 3 bases and V by 4 bases; bases with no gene match: 4. The CDR3 sequence is 15 residues long.

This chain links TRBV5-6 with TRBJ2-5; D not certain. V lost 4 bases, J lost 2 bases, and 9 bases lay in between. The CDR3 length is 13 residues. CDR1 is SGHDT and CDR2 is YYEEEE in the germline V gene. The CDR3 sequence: CASSPAGQETQYF. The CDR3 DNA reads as TGTGCCAGCAGCCCGGCCGGGCAAGAGACCCAGTACTTC.

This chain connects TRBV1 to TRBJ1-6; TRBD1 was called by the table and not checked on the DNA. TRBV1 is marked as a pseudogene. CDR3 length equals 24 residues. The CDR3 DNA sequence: TGCACCAGCAGCACAGTCTCACTTCGACAGGGAACTATTCCTCATAGCTCCTATAATTCACCCCTCCACTTT. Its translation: CTSSTVSLRQGTIPHSSYNSPLHF.

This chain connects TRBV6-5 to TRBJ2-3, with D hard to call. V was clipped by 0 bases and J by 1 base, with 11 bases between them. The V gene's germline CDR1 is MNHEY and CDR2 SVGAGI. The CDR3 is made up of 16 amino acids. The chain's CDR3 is CASSYSSGERTDTQYF. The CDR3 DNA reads TGTGCCAGCAGTTACTCGTCAGGTGAACGCACAGATACGCAGTATTTT.

As DNA, the CDR3 is TGTGCCAGCAGCTTACTGGTCAGCTACAATGAGCAGTTCTTC. It is translated as CASSLLVSYNEQFF. The genes are TRBV5-8 and TRBJ2-1; D remains unclear. The CDR3 is 14 residues long. V was pared by 2 bases and J by 3 bases, with 9 bases between. Per the germline V gene, CDR1 is SGHTS and CDR2 is YDEGEE.

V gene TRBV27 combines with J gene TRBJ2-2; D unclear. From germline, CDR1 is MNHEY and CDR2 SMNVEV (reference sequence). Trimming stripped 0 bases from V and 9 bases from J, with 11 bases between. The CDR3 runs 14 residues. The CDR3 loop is CASSLSSMTRELFF. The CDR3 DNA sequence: TGTGCCAGCAGTTTATCCTCCATGACCAGGGAGCTGTTTTTT.

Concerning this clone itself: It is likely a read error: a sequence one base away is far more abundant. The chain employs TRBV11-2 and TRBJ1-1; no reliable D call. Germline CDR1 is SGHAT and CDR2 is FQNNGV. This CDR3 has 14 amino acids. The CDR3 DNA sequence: TGTACCAGCAGCTTAGATCCAGCCGGCACTGAAGCTTTCTTT. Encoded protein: CTSSLDPAGTEAFF.

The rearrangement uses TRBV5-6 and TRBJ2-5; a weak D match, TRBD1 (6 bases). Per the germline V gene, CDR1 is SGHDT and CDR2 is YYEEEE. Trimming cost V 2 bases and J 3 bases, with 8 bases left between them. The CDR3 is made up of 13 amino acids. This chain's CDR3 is CASSFAGEETQYF. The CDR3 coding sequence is TGTGCCAGCAGCTTTGCAGGGGAAGAGACCCAGTACTTC. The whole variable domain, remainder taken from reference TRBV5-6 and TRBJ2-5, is DAGVTQSPTHLIKTRGQQVTLRCSPKSGHDTVSWYQQALGQGPQFIFQYYEEEERQRGNFPDRFSGHQFPNYSSELNVNALLLGDSALYLCASSFAGEETQYFGPGTRLLVL.

CDR3 in DNA: TGCGCCAGCAGCCCTTCTTTGGCTAGCGGGAACCACGAGCAGTACTTC. It specifies CASSPSLASGNHEQYF. V usage is TRBV4-3 and J usage is TRBJ2-7; 9 nucleotides line up with TRBD2. J gave up 5 bases and V 4 bases, and 12 bases lay outside the gene matches. In germline, CDR1 is LGHNA, CDR2 YSLEER. This CDR3 region has 16 residues.

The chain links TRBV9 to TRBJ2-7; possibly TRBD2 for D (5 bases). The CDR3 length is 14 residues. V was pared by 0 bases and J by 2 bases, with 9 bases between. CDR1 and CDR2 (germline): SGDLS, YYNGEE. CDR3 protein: CASSVEDGAYEQYF. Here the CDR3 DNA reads TGTGCCAGCAGCGTAGAGGACGGGGCCTACGAGCAGTACTTC.

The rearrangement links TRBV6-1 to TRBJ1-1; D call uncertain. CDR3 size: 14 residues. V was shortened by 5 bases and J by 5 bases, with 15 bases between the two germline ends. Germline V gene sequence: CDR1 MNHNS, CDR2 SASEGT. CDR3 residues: CASSFDGPGTEAFF. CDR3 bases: TGTGCCAGCAGTTTCGACGGCCCTGGGACTGAAGCTTTCTTT.

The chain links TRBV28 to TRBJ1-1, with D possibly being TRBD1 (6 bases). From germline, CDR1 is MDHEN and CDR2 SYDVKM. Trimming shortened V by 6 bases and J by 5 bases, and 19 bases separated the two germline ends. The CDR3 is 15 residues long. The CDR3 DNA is TGTGCCAGCAGCGGACAGTCAGAGGGGCGAACTGAAGCTTTCTTT. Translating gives CASSGQSEGRTEAFF. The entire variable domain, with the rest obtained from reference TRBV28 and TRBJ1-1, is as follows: DVKVTQSSRYLVKRTGEKVFLECVQDMDHENMFWYRQDPGLGLRLIYFSYDVKMKEKGDIPEGYSVSREKKERFSLILESASTNQTSMYLCASSGQSEGRTEAFFGQGTRLTVV.

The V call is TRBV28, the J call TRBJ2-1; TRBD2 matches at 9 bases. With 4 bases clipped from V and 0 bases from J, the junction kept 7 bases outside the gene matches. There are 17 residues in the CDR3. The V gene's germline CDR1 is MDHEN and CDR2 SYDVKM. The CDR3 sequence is CASSSSGVVDSYNEQFF. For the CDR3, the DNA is TGTGCCAGCAGTTCTAGCGGGGTAGTGGACTCCTACAATGAGCAGTTCTTC.

This CDR3 reads CASSPKGGVQETQYF. The CDR3 DNA follows: TGCGCCAGCAGCCCCAAGGGTGGGGTCCAAGAGACCCAGTACTTC. The V call is TRBV4-1, the J call TRBJ2-5; D call uncertain. Germline CDR1 reads MGHRA; CDR2 reads YSYEKL. The V gene lost 4 bases and the J gene lost 1 base, with 13 bases spanning the gap. The CDR3 is 15 amino acids.

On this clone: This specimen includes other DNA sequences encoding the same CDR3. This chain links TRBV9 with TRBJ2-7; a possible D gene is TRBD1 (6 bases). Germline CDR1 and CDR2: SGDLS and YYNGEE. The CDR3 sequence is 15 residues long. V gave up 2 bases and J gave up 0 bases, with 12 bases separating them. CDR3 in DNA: TGTGCCAGCAGCGTGGGGGCCGCCGGCTCCTACGAGCAGTACTTC. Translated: CASSVGAAGSYEQYF. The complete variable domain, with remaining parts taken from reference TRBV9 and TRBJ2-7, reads DSGVTQTPKHLITATGQRVTLRCSPRSGDLSVYWYQQSLDQGLQFLIQYYNGEERAKGNILERFSAQQFPDLHSELNLSSLELGDSALYFCASSVGAAGSYEQYFGPGTRLTVT.

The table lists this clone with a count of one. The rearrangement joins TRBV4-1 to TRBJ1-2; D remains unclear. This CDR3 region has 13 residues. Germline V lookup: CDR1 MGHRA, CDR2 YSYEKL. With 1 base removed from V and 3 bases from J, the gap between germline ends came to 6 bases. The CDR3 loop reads CASSQVLYYGYTF. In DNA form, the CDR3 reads TGCGCCAGCAGCCAAGTGTTGTACTATGGCTACACCTTC.

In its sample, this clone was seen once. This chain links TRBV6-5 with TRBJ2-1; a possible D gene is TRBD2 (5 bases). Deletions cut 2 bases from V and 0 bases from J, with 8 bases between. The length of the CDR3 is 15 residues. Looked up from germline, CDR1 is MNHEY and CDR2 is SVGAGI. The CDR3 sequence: CASSYVASSYNEQFF. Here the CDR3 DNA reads TGTGCCAGCAGTTACGTAGCGAGCTCCTACAATGAGCAGTTCTTC.

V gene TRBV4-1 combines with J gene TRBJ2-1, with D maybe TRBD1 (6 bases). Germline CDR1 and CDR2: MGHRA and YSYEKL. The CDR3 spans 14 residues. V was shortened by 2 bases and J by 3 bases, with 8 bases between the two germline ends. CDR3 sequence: CASSQNRDYNEQFF. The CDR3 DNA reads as TGCGCCAGCAGCCAAAACAGGGACTACAATGAGCAGTTCTTC.

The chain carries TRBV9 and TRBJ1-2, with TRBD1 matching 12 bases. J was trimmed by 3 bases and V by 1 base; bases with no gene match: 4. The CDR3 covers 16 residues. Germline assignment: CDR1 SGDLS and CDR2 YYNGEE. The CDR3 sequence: CASSVSGQGADYGYTF. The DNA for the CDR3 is TGTGCCAGCAGCGTATCGGGACAGGGGGCGGACTATGGCTACACCTTC.

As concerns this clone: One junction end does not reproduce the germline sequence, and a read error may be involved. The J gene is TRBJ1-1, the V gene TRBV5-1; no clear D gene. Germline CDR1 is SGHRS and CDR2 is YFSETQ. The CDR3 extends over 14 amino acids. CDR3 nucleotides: TGCGCCAGCAGCTACCGGGCCCCGAACTCTGAAGCTTTCTTT. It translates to CASSYRAPNSEAFF.

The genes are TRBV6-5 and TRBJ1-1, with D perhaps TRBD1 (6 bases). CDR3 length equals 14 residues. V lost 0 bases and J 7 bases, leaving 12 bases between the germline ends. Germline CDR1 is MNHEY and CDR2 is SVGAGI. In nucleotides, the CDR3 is TGTGCCAGCAGTTACTCAACAGGGCGGAGTGAAGCTTTCTTT. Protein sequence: CASSYSTGRSEAFF.

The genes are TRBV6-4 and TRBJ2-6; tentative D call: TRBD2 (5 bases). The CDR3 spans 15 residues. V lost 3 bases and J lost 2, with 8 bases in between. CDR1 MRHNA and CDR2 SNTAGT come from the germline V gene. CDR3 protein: CASSERETGANVLTF. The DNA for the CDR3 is TGTGCCAGCAGTGAACGGGAAACTGGGGCCAACGTCCTGACTTTC.

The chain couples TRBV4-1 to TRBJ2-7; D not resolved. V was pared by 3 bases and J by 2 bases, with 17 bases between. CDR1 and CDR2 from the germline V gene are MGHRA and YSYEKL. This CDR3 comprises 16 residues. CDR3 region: CASSQTRADNTYEQYF. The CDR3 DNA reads TGCGCCAGCAGCCAGACCCGGGCAGACAATACCTACGAGCAGTACTTC.

CDR3 region: CASSWQGLNTEAFF. The CDR3, as DNA: TGTGCCAGCAGCTGGCAGGGGCTTAACACTGAAGCTTTCTTT. The V call is TRBV11-2, the J call TRBJ1-1; D perhaps matches TRBD1 (6 bases). CDR1 SGHAT and CDR2 FQNNGV come from the germline V gene. There are 14 residues in the CDR3. The V gene lost 4 bases and the J gene lost 2 bases, with 11 bases spanning the gap.

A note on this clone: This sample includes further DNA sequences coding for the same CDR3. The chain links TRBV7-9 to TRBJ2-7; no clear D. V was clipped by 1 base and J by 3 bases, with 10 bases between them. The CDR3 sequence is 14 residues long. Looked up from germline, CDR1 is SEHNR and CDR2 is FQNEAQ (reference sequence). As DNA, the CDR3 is TGTGCCAGCAGCTTAGGTGGCATTAGCTACGAGCAGTACTTC. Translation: CASSLGGISYEQYF.

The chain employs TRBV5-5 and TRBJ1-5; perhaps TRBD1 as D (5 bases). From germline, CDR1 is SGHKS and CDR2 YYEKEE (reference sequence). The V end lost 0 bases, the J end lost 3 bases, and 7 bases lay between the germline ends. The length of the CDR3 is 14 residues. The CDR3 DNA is TGTGCCAGCAGCTTGGGACAGTACAATCAGCCCCAGCATTTT. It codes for CASSLGQYNQPQHF. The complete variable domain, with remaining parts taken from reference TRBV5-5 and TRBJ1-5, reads DAGVTQSPTHLIKTRGQQVTLRCSPISGHKSVSWYQQVLGQGPQFIFQYYEKEERGRGNFPDRFSARQFPNYSSELNVNALLLGDSALYLCASSLGQYNQPQHFGDGTRLSIL.